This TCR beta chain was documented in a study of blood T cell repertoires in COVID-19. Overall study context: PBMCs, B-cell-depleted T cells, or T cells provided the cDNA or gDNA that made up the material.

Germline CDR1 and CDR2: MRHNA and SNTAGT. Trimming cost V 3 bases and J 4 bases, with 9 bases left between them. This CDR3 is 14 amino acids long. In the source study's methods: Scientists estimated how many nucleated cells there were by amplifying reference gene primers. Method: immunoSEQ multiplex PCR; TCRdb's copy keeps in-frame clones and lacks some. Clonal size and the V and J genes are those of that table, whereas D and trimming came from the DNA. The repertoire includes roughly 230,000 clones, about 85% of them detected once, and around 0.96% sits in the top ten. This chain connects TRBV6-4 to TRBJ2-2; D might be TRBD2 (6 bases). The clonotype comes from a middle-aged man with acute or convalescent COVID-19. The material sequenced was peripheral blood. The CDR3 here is CASSDQGLTGELFF. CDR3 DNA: TGTGCCAGCAGTGATCAGGGACTCACCGGGGAGCTGTTTTTT.